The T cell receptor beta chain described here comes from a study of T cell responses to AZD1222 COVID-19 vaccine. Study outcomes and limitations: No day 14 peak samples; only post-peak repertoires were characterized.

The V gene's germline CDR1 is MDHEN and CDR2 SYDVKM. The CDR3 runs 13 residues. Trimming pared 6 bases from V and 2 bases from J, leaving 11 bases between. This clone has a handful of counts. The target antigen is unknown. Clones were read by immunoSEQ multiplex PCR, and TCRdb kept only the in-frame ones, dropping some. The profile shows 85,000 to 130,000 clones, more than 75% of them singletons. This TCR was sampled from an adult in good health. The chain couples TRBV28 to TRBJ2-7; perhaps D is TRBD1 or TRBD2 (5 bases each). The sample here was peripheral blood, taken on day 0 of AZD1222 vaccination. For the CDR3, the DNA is TGTGCCAGCAGCCCCCGGGGCCCCTACGAGCAGTACTTC. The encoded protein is CASSPRGPYEQYF.